Given below is one TCR beta chain in context. Profiled with immunoSEQ multiplex PCR; TCRdb holds only in-frame clones, not every one. Seen here are 45,000 to 55,000 clones, about 93% observed once, and the top ten hold 0.2% to 0.25%. The sample comes from a study of technical replicates of blood from a few donors. The CDR3 has 16 residues. CDR1 SEHNR and CDR2 FQNEAQ come from the germline V gene (reference sequence). V dropped 2 bases and J dropped 0 bases, with 11 bases sitting between them. The TCR comes from a human donor in good health. The genes are TRBV7-9 and TRBJ2-4, with D perhaps matching TRBD1 (5 bases). The sample was T cells isolated from PBMCs. For the CDR3, the DNA is TGTGCCAGCAGCTTATTCGACAGTTTAGCCAAAAACATTCAGTACTTC. Translated: CASSLFDSLAKNIQYF.